A single sample gave rise to the 32 T cell receptor beta chains below, sequenced in a study of blood T cell repertoires in COVID-19. The method was immunoSEQ multiplex PCR; TCRdb's version includes in-frame clones alone and lacks a portion of them. The repertoire consists of about 59,000 clones, with roughly 80% occurring once and the leading ten covering approximately 15%. What was sequenced was peripheral blood. The receptors were gathered from a woman in her seventies with acute or convalescent COVID-19.

This chain joins TRBV3-1 (or the pseudogene TRBV3-2) and TRBJ2-5, with TRBD2 as a possible D gene (6 bases). V gave up 4 bases and J gave up 5 bases, with 14 bases separating them. CDR1 LGHDT and CDR2 YNNKEL come from the germline V gene (reference sequence). The CDR3 consists of 14 residues. CDR3 residues: CASSPSRTTETQYF. Here the CDR3 DNA reads TGTGCCAGCAGCCCCTCCCGGACTACCGAGACCCAGTACTTC.

This clone occurred a few times. CDR3 protein: CASSTPGQGGLRKTEAFF. CDR3 in DNA: TGTGCCAGCAGTACACCTGGACAGGGCGGTCTCCGCAAAACTGAAGCTTTCTTT. The rearrangement uses TRBV2 and TRBJ1-1; 8 positions agree with TRBD1. There are 18 residues in the CDR3. CDR1 and CDR2 from the germline V gene are SNHLY and FYNNEI. With V trimmed by 5 bases and J by 5 bases, 19 bases remained unmatched.

The rearrangement links TRBV10-3 to TRBJ2-7; TRBD2 is a possible D gene (5 bases). CDR1 and CDR2 (germline): ENHRY, SYGVKD. The CDR3 totals 10 residues. V lost 11 bases and J 5 bases, leaving 10 bases between the germline ends. CDR3 residues: CAAGQHEQYV. CDR3 nucleotides: TGTGCCGCGGGTCAGCACGAGCAGTACGTC.

This chain connects TRBV20-1 to TRBJ1-5; D might be TRBD1 (6 bases). Germline V gene sequence: CDR1 DFQATT, CDR2 SNEGSKA (reference sequence). V dropped 3 bases and J dropped 5 bases, with 11 bases sitting between them. This CDR3 is built from 13 residues. CDR3: CSASRQVYQPQHF. CDR3 nucleotides: TGCAGTGCTAGTAGACAGGTTTATCAGCCCCAGCATTTT.

The V call is TRBV4-1, the J call TRBJ2-7; D is possibly TRBD2 (5 bases). The CDR3 has 13 residues. CDR1 and CDR2 from the germline V gene are MGHRA and YSYEKL. V was cut by 4 bases and J by 6 bases, with 13 bases left in between. For the CDR3, the DNA is TGCGCCAGCAGCCGGGGAGCGTCGACCGAGCAGTACGTC. It yields the protein CASSRGASTEQYV.

This clone was detected only a few times. V is TRBV19 and J is TRBJ1-5; 7 positions agree with TRBD1. The CDR3 contains 14 residues. Trimming cost V 4 bases and J 9 bases; bases outside gene matches: 9. Germline V gene sequence: CDR1 LNHDA, CDR2 SQIVND (reference sequence). CDR3 nucleotide sequence: TGTGCCAGTAGTACAGACAGGGTATTTGGGCCCCAGCATTTT. Translation: CASSTDRVFGPQHF. Full variable domain (rest looked up from reference TRBV19 and TRBJ1-5): DGGITQSPKYLFRKEGQNVTLSCEQNLNHDAMYWYRQDPGQGLRLIYYSQIVNDFQKGDIAEGYSVSREKKESFPLTVTSAQKNPTAFYLCASSTDRVFGPQHFGDGTRLSIL.

The V and J genes are TRBV7-9 and TRBJ1-6; the match to TRBD1 covers 8 bases. The V gene end was trimmed by 3 bases and the J gene end by 7 bases; junction bases not matched to a gene: 14. The length of the CDR3 is 18 residues. Looked up from germline, CDR1 is SEHNR and CDR2 is FQNEAQ (reference sequence). The CDR3 DNA reads TGTGCCAGCAGCTTGACACGATCCGGACAGGGAACGAATTCACCCCTCCACTTT. This gives the protein CASSLTRSGQGTNSPLHF.

J is TRBJ1-1 and V is TRBV19; possibly TRBD1 for D (6 bases). Germline values: CDR1 LNHDA, CDR2 SQIVND (reference sequence). CDR3 size: 14 residues. Trimming cost V 3 bases and J 4 bases, with 12 bases left between them. As DNA, the CDR3 is TGTGCCAGTAGTATCGGGAGGGGGAGCACTGAAGCTTTCTTT. As protein: CASSIGRGSTEAFF. The full variable domain, rest sourced from reference TRBV19 and TRBJ1-1, is DGGITQSPKYLFRKEGQNVTLSCEQNLNHDAMYWYRQDPGQGLRLIYYSQIVNDFQKGDIAEGYSVSREKKESFPLTVTSAQKNPTAFYLCASSIGRGSTEAFFGQGTRLTVV.

J is TRBJ2-7 and V is TRBV18, with 8 bases lining up with TRBD1. The trim removed 3 bases at V and 4 bases at J, leaving 5 bases unmatched. Germline V gene lookup returns CDR1 KGHSH and CDR2 LQKENI. The CDR3 is made up of 14 amino acids. CDR3 amino acids: CASSPGTGTYEQYV. In DNA form, the CDR3 reads TGTGCCAGCTCACCGGGGACAGGCACGTACGAGCAGTACGTC.

This chain links TRBV3-1 (or the pseudogene TRBV3-2) with TRBJ1-3; no clear D. V lost 4 bases, J lost 4 bases, and 5 bases lay in between. Germline CDR1 is LGHDT and CDR2 is YNNKEL (reference sequence). The CDR3 consists of 12 residues. The CDR3 region has the DNA TGTGCCAGCAGCCTACTGGGAAACACCATATATTTT. Its translation: CASSLLGNTIYF.

Of note for this clone: Other DNA sequences in the same sample also yield this CDR3. This sequence joins TRBV7-3 and TRBJ2-1, with D possibly being TRBD1 (6 bases). Germline assignment: CDR1 SGHTA and CDR2 FQGTGA. This CDR3 is 15 amino acids long. Trimming pared 3 bases from V and 0 bases from J, leaving 9 bases between. CDR3 amino acids: CASSFDRSSYNEQFF. Written as DNA, the CDR3 is TGTGCCAGCAGCTTCGACAGGAGCTCCTACAATGAGCAGTTCTTC.

The J gene is TRBJ2-5, the V gene TRBV24-1; the D gene is possibly TRBD1 (5 bases). Deletions cut 3 bases from V and 4 bases from J, with 20 bases between. CDR1 is KGHDR, CDR2 SFDVKD, per germline. CDR3 length: 17 residues. CDR3 protein: CATSDGARQTLTETQYF. The CDR3 DNA sequence: TGTGCCACCAGTGATGGGGCAAGACAGACCTTGACAGAGACCCAGTACTTC.

This chain joins TRBV19 and TRBJ2-7, with 7 positions matching TRBD1. This CDR3 is 15 amino acids long. Germline CDR1 LNHDA, CDR2 SQIVND (reference sequence). The J segment lost 3 bases and the V segment lost 5 bases, leaving 10 bases of the junction unmatched. CDR3 residues: CASSWDSPPFYEQYF. The CDR3 DNA sequence: TGTGCCAGTAGTTGGGACAGTCCCCCTTTCTACGAGCAGTACTTC.

This clone was picked up a small number of times. The chain couples TRBV18 to TRBJ2-5; D is unresolved. Trimming left V 3 bases short and J 2 bases short, with 7 bases between. The CDR3 length is 13 residues. Looked up from germline, CDR1 is KGHSH and CDR2 is LQKENI. The CDR3 reads CASSPSSQETQYF. The CDR3 DNA reads as TGTGCCAGCTCACCTAGTTCGCAAGAGACCCAGTACTTC.

This clone was seen once. V usage is TRBV7-3 and J usage is TRBJ2-3, with a tentative D call TRBD2 (5 bases). The CDR3 runs to 16 residues. Deletions cut 3 bases from V and 6 bases from J, with 19 bases between. CDR1 and CDR2 from the germline V gene are SGHTA and FQGTGA. This CDR3 is CASSFFHRKRGDTQYF. The DNA of the CDR3 is TGTGCCAGCAGCTTTTTCCACCGAAAGCGCGGGGATACGCAGTATTTT.

This clone was seen a handful of times. The chain recombines TRBV4-1 with TRBJ1-5; D is uncertain. The germline V gene encodes CDR1 MGHRA and CDR2 YSYEKL. This CDR3 is 16 amino acids long. V lost 4 bases and J 3 bases, leaving 16 bases between the germline ends. The CDR3 coding sequence is TGCGCCAGCAGCCCGAGGGTGGCCGGTGCCAATCAGCCCCAGCATTTT. Translation gives CASSPRVAGANQPQHF.

The chain couples TRBV28 to TRBJ1-1, with D tentatively TRBD1 (6 bases). The CDR3 length is 13 residues. Deletions cut 6 bases from V and 8 bases from J, with 16 bases between. The germline CDR1 and CDR2 sequences are MDHEN and SYDVKM. The CDR3 nucleotides read TGTGCCAGCAGCAGCTTTAATACAGGGGAAGCTTTCTTT. Translated, it gives CASSSFNTGEAFF.

This clone came up a few times. The gene calls are TRBV18 and TRBJ1-6; TRBD1 matches at 12 bases. CDR3 size: 19 residues. Germline loops: CDR1 KGHSH, CDR2 LQKENI. V shed 4 bases and J 1 base; nucleotides not matched to a gene: 8. CDR3 region: CASSLSGTGGSSYNSPLHF. Written as DNA, the CDR3 is TGTGCCAGCTCACTCTCCGGGACAGGGGGCTCTTCCTATAATTCACCCCTCCACTTT.

The V and J genes are TRBV5-1 and TRBJ2-2; 8 bases fit TRBD1. V was pared by 6 bases and J by 5 bases, with 9 bases of the junction left unmatched. There are 15 residues in the CDR3. Germline loops: CDR1 SGHRS, CDR2 YFSETQ. The CDR3 loop is CASTERQGRTGELFF. CDR3 in DNA: TGCGCCAGCACCGAGCGACAGGGGAGAACCGGGGAGCTGTTTTTT.

This clone was recorded a few times. This chain connects TRBV6-1 to TRBJ2-3; D remains ambiguous. Germline CDR1 is MNHNS and CDR2 is SASEGT. The CDR3 consists of 16 residues. Trimming cost V 2 bases and J 0 bases, with 12 bases left between them. In DNA, the CDR3 is TGTGCCAGCAGTGAAAACATCCACCATAGCACAGATACGCAGTATTTT. Its protein product is CASSENIHHSTDTQYF.

This clone occurred once. The V call is TRBV7-9, the J call TRBJ2-5; TRBD2 is a possible D gene (6 bases). Trimming left V 5 bases short and J 0 bases short, with 10 bases between. This CDR3 has 14 amino acids. Germline CDR1 reads SEHNR; CDR2 reads FQNEAQ (reference sequence). CDR3 DNA: TGTGCCAGCAGCCTCGGACTAAACCAAGAGACCCAGTACTTC. Amino acid sequence: CASSLGLNQETQYF. Combining the CDR3 with reference TRBV7-9 and TRBJ2-5 gives the whole variable domain DTGVSQNPRHKITKRGQNVTFRCDPISEHNRLYWYRQTLGQGPEFLTYFQNEAQLEKSRLLSDRFSAERPKGSFSTLEIQRTEQGDSAMYLCASSLGLNQETQYFGPGTRLLVL.

V is TRBV6-5 and J is TRBJ2-5, with 10 bases identical to TRBD2. V shed 4 bases and J 6 bases; nucleotides not matched to a gene: 8. The germline gives CDR1 MNHEY, CDR2 SVGAGI. The CDR3 runs 15 residues. The CDR3 region is CASSSGLAGVQTQYF. The CDR3 nucleotides are TGTGCCAGCAGTTCCGGGCTAGCGGGGGTACAGACCCAGTACTTC.

The chain couples TRBV7-9 to TRBJ2-2, with unresolved D. V lost 5 bases, J lost 3 bases, and 7 bases lay in between. There are 13 residues in the CDR3. Germline V lookup: CDR1 SEHNR, CDR2 FQNEAQ (reference sequence). This chain's CDR3 is CASSLRDTGELFF. CDR3 coding DNA: TGTGCCAGCAGCCTCCGGGACACCGGGGAGCTGTTTTTT.

V and J are TRBV6-5 and TRBJ1-2; TRBD1 matches 7 bases. CDR1 and CDR2 from the germline V gene are MNHEY and SVGAGI. Losses at the gene ends were 5 bases for V and 6 bases for J; bases not matched to a gene: 9. The length of the CDR3 is 14 residues. In DNA form, the CDR3 reads TGTGCCAGCAGTCCGGGACAGTCGGGCGATGGCTACACCTTC. Its translation is CASSPGQSGDGYTF.

The gene calls are TRBV6-1 and TRBJ2-7; TRBD1 is a possible D gene (6 bases). The germline V gene has CDR1 MNHNS and CDR2 SASEGT. The ends were cut back, 2 bases at V and 5 bases at J, with 13 bases in the middle. This CDR3 comprises 14 residues. The CDR3, as DNA: TGTGCCAGCAGTGAATCATGGGGACAAGACGAGCAGTACGTC. Its protein product is CASSESWGQDEQYV.

The V call is TRBV5-5, the J call TRBJ1-4; no clear D. There are 13 residues in the CDR3. Trimming took 4 bases from V and 5 from J, leaving 9 bases between them. The germline CDR1 and CDR2 sequences are SGHKS and YYEKEE (reference sequence). The CDR3 DNA sequence: TGTGCCAGCAGCAAAACGAGAAATGAAAAACTGTTTTTT. Translation gives CASSKTRNEKLFF.

V and J are TRBV7-2 and TRBJ1-4, with D maybe TRBD1 (6 bases). The CDR3 runs 15 residues. V lost 1 base and J 8 bases, leaving 14 bases between the germline ends. In germline, CDR1 is SGHTA, CDR2 FQGNSA. CDR3 region: CASSLVRGAGEKLFF. The CDR3 DNA reads as TGTGCCAGCAGCTTAGTTCGGGGGGCAGGGGAAAAACTGTTTTTT.

The chain joins TRBV30 to TRBJ1-4; 9 bases line up with TRBD1. The trim removed 3 bases at V and 7 bases at J, leaving 9 bases unmatched. The CDR3 is made up of 15 amino acids. From germline, CDR1 is GTSNPN and CDR2 SVGIG (reference sequence). The CDR3 here is CAWRLQQGAGEKLFF. The CDR3 nucleotides are TGTGCCTGGAGGCTCCAACAGGGGGCGGGTGAAAAACTGTTTTTT.

The V gene is TRBV12-3 or TRBV12-4, the J gene TRBJ1-2; D may be TRBD1 (5 bases). This CDR3 has 13 amino acids. V was pared by 7 bases and J by 8 bases, with 17 bases between. The CDR3 loop is CASTQGTVPGYTF. CDR3 nucleotides: TGTGCCAGCACCCAGGGAACAGTCCCGGGCTACACCTTC.

The chain recombines TRBV2 with TRBJ2-5; tentative D call: TRBD1 (6 bases). The CDR3 is made up of 12 amino acids. From germline, CDR1 is SNHLY and CDR2 FYNNEI. Between the trimmed V and J ends, which lost 9 bases and 5 bases, there was a span of 13 bases. The DNA for the CDR3 is TGTGCCAGTGGGGGCTCGCGGGAGACCCAGTACTTC. Its protein product is CASGGSRETQYF.

The V call is TRBV19, the J call TRBJ1-5; 10 bases match TRBD1. This CDR3 contains 15 residues. Germline-derived CDR1 and CDR2 are LNHDA and SQIVND (reference sequence). The V and J ends lost 6 bases and 2 bases, in that order; junction bases with no gene match: 4. The CDR3 sequence is CASSTGTGGNQPQHF. CDR3 bases: TGTGCCAGTAGCACCGGGACAGGGGGCAATCAGCCCCAGCATTTT.

V usage is TRBV7-3 and J usage is TRBJ2-3; D not resolved. This CDR3 has 11 amino acids. V gave up 5 bases and J gave up 4 bases, with 4 bases separating them. Germline lookup yields CDR1 SGHTA and CDR2 FQGTGA. The CDR3 DNA follows: TGTGCCAGCAGCACAGCAGATACGCAGTATTTT. Translation: CASSTADTQYF. The whole variable domain, remainder taken from reference TRBV7-3 and TRBJ2-3, is GAGVSQTPSNKVTEKGKYVELRCDPISGHTALYWYRQSLGQGPEFLIYFQGTGAADDSGLPNDRFFAVRPEGSVSTLKIQRTERGDSAVYLCASSTADTQYFGPGTRLTVL.